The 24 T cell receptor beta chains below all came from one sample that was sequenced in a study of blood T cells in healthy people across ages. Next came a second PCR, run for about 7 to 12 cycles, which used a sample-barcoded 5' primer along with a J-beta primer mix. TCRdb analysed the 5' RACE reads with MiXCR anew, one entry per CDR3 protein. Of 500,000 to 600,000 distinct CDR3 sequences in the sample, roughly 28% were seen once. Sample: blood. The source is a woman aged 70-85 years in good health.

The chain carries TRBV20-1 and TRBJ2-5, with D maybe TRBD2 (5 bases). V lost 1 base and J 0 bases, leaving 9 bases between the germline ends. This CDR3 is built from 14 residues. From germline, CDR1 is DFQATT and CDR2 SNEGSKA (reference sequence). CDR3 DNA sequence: TGCAGTGCTAGAGGGAGGTGGTACCAAGAGACCCAGTACTTC. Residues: CSARGRWYQETQYF.

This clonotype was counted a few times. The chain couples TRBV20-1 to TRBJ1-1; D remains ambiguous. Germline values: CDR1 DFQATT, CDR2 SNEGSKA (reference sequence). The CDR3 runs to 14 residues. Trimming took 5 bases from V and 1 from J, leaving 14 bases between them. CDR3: CSAPSQVPNTEAFF. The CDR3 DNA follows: TGCAGTGCTCCGAGTCAGGTGCCGAACACTGAAGCTTTCTTT.

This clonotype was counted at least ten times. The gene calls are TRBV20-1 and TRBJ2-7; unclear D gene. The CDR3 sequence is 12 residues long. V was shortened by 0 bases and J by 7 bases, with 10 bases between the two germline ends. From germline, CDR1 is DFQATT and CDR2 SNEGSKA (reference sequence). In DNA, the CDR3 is TGCAGTGCTAGAGATCCGGGTAGGGAGCAGTACTTC. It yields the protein CSARDPGREQYF.

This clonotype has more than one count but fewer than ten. Written as DNA, the CDR3 is TGTGCCAGCAGTTTCGCGGGGCTGAGGGAAACTGAAGCTTTCTTT. This codes for CASSFAGLRETEAFF. The chain combines TRBV12-3 or TRBV12-4 with TRBJ1-1; a weak D match, TRBD1 (5 bases). The CDR3 runs 15 residues. Trimming took off 3 bases at V and 5 bases at J, with 16 bases between the two ends.

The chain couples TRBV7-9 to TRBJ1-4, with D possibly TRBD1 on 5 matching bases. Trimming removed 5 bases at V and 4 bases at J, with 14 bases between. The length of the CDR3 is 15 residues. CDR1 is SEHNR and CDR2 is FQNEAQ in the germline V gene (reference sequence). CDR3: CASSPPAGGNEKLFF. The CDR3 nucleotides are TGTGCCAGCAGCCCACCGGCCGGGGGTAATGAAAAACTGTTTTTT.

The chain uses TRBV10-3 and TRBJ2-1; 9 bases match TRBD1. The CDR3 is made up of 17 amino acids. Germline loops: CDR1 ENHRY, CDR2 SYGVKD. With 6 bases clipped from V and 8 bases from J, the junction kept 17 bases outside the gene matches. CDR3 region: CAISDKLFRDRVDEQFF. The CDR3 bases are TGTGCCATCAGCGACAAGCTGTTCCGGGACAGGGTAGATGAGCAGTTCTTC.

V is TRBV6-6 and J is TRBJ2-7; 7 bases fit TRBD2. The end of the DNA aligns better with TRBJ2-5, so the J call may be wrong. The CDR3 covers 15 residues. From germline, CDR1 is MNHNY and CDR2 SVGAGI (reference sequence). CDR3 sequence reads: CASSYRTGGAETQYF. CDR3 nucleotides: TGTGCCAGCAGTTACCGAACGGGGGGAGCTGAGACCCAGTACTTC.

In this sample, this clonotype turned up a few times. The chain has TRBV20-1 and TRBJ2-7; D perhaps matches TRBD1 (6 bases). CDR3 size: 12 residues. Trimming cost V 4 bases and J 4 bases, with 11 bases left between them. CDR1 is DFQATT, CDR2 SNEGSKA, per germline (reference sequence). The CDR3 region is CSAITGSYEQYF. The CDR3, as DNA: TGCAGTGCTATTACAGGGTCATACGAGCAGTACTTC.

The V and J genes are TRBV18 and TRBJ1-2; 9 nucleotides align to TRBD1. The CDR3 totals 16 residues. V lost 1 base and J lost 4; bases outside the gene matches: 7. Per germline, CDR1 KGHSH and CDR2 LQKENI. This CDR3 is CASSPLGDRAVYGYTF. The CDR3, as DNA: TGTGCCAGCTCACCACTCGGGGACAGGGCGGTCTATGGCTACACCTTC. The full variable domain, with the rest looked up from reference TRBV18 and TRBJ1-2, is NAGVMQNPRHLVRRRGQEARLRCSPMKGHSHVYWYRQLPEEGLKFMVYLQKENIIDESGMPKERFSAEFPKEGPSILRIQQVVRGDSAAYFCASSPLGDRAVYGYTFGSGTRLTVV.

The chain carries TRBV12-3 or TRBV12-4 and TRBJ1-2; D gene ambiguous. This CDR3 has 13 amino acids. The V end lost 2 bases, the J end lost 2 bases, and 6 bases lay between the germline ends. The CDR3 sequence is CASSLMENYGYTF. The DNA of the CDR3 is TGTGCCAGCAGTTTAATGGAAAACTATGGCTACACCTTC.

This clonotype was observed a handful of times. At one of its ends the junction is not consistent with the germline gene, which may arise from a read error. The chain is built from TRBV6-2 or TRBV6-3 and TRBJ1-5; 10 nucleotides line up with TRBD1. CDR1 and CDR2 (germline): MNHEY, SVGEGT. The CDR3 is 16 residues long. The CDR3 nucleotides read TGTGCCAGCAGTCCTCCGACAGGGGGCGAAAATCAGCCCCGGCATTTT. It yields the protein CASSPPTGGENQPRHF.

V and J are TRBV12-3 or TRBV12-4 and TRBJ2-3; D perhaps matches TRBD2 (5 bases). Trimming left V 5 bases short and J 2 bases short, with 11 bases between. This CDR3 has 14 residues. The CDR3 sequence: CASSAEEDTDTQYF. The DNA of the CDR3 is TGTGCCAGCAGTGCGGAGGAGGACACAGATACGCAGTATTTT.

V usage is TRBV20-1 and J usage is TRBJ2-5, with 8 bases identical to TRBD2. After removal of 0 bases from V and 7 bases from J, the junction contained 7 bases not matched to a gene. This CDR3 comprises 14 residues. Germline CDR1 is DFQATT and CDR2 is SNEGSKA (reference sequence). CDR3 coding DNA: TGCAGTGCTAGAGAAAGGCGGGGGGCTGGGACCCAGTACTTC. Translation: CSARERRGAGTQYF.

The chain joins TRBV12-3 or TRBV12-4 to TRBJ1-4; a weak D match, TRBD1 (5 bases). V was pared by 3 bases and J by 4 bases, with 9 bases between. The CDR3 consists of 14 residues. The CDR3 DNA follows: TGTGCCAGCAGTTTCAGGGATTATAATGAAAAACTGTTTTTT. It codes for CASSFRDYNEKLFF.

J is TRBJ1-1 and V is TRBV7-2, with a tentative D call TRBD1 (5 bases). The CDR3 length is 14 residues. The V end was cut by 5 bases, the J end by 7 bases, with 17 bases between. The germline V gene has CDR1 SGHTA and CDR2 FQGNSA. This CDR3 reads CASSPGRGIVEAFF. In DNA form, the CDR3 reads TGTGCCAGCAGCCCGGGACGAGGGATTGTTGAAGCTTTCTTT.

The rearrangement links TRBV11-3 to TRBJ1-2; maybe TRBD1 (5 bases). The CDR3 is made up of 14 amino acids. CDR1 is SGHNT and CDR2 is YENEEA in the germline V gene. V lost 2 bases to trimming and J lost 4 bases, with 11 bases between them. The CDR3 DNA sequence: TGTGCCAGCAGCTTACCAGGGAAGATCTATGGCTACACCTTC. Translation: CASSLPGKIYGYTF.

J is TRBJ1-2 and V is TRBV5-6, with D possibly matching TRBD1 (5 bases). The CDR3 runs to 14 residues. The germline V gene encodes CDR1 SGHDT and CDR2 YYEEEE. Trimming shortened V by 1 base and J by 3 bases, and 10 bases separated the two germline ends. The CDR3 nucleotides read TGTGCCAGCAGCTTGTCTCAGGGATACTATGGCTACACCTTC. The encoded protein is CASSLSQGYYGYTF.

The CDR3 nucleotides are TGTGCCAGCAGCCGACTACAGGGAAGCCTGAACACTGAAGCTTTCTTT. Protein product: CASSRLQGSLNTEAFF. The genes are TRBV4-2 and TRBJ1-1, with D perhaps matching TRBD1 (6 bases). CDR1 LGHNA and CDR2 YNFKEQ come from the germline V gene. The length of the CDR3 is 16 residues. V was clipped by 4 bases and J by 0 bases, with 15 bases between them.

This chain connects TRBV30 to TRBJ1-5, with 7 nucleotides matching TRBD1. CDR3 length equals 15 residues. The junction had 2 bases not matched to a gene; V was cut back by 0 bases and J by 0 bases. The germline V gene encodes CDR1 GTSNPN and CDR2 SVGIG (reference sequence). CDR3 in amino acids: CAWSVTGASNQPQHF. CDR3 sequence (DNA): TGTGCCTGGAGTGTAACAGGGGCTAGCAATCAGCCCCAGCATTTT.

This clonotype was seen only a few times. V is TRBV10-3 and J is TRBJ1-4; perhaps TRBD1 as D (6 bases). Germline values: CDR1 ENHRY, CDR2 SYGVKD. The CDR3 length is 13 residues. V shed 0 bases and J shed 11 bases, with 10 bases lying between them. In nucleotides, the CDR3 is TGTGCCATCAGTGAGTCGATCGACAGGAAACTGTTTTTT. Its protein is CAISESIDRKLFF.

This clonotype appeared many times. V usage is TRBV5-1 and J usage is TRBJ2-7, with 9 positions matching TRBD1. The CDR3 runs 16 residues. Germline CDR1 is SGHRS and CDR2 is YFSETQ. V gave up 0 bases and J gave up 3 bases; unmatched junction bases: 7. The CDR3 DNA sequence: TGCGCCAGCAGCTTGGTCTACGGGACAGGGAACTACGAGCAGTACTTC. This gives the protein CASSLVYGTGNYEQYF.

The CDR3 bases are TGTGCCAGCAGTTTAGGGATCACCACAGATACGCAGTATTTT. It codes for CASSLGITTDTQYF. The chain carries TRBV12-3 or TRBV12-4 and TRBJ2-3; D gene unclear. With 1 base removed from V and 2 bases from J, the gap between germline ends came to 7 bases. This CDR3 region has 14 residues.

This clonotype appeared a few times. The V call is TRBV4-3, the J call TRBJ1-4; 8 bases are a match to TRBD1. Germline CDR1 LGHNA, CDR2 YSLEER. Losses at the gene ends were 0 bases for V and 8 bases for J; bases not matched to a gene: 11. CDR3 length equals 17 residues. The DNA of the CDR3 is TGCGCCAGCAGCCAAGATTTCGCGACAGGGGTGGAGGAAAAACTGTTTTTT. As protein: CASSQDFATGVEEKLFF.

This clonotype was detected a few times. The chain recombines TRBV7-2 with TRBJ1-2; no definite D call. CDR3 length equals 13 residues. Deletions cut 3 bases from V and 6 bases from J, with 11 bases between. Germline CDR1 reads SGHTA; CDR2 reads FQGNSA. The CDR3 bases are TGTGCCAGCAGCTTCAGTAGGTCCAATGGCTACACCTTC. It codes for CASSFSRSNGYTF.